The T cell receptor (beta chain) under discussion was sequenced for a study of metastatic and nonmetastatic thyroid tumors. This CDR3 is built from 15 residues. The V gene end was trimmed by 3 bases and the J gene end by 1 base; junction bases not matched to a gene: 5. TCRdb re-called clones via MiXCR from the PCR reads. Here the sample spans about 50,000 clones, about 20% being singletons. This clone occurred many times. All patients reached thyroid surgery having received no treatment beforehand. This sequence joins TRBV12-3 or TRBV12-4 and TRBJ1-1; 7 bases line up with TRBD1. The sample consisted of blood. The source of this sequence is a female donor with papillary thyroid cancer or a benign thyroid nodule (not recorded which). Some clones in this sample may be carry-over from other donors' samples. As DNA, the CDR3 is TGTGCCAGCAGTTTGGGGGGGGACAGGAACACTGAAGCTTTCTTT. Translated: CASSLGGDRNTEAFF.